The 13 T cell receptor beta chains given below trace back to one sample, sequenced in a study of T-cell reconstitution after alpha-beta-depleted transplantation in children. Preparing the TCRbeta library involved the use of unique molecular identifiers. TCRdb called the PCR reads again in MiXCR, with one record for every CDR3 protein. The sample lists about 590,000 distinct CDR3 sequences; approximately 12% were seen once. This specimen was PBMCs, mostly from graft donor cells, taken 360 days after TCRalphabeta/CD19-depleted stem cell transplant. Receptors were obtained from a male patient between 5 and 17 years old who had a stem cell transplant for acute myeloid leukemia, so the T cells may come from the graft donor.

This clonotype has more than one count but fewer than ten. The chain combines TRBV28 with TRBJ1-4; tentative D call: TRBD1 (5 bases). Trimming left V 10 bases short and J 2 bases short, with 14 bases between. Germline V gene lookup returns CDR1 MDHEN and CDR2 SYDVKM. CDR3 length: 14 amino acids. CDR3 region: CATGNGATNEKLFF. Here the CDR3 DNA reads TGTGCCACCGGGAACGGGGCTACTAATGAAAAACTGTTTTTT.

In this sample, this clonotype turned up many times. This chain links TRBV29-1 with TRBJ2-7; D possibly matches TRBD1 or TRBD2 (6 bases each). This CDR3 is 14 amino acids long. Trimming left V 4 bases short and J 1 base short, with 14 bases between. Germline values: CDR1 SQVTM, CDR2 ANQGSEA. Here the CDR3 reads CSVGQEGGSYEQYF. The CDR3 bases are TGCAGCGTTGGGCAAGAGGGGGGTTCCTACGAGCAGTACTTC.

This chain connects TRBV5-1 to TRBJ2-7; 13 nucleotides match TRBD2. The CDR3 length is 14 residues. J lost 4 bases, V lost 3 bases, and 1 base had no gene match. Germline V gene data show CDR1 as SGHRS and CDR2 as YFSETQ. CDR3 DNA: TGCGCCAGCAGCTGGACTAGCGGGGGTTACGAGCAGTACTTC. Amino acid sequence: CASSWTSGGYEQYF. The variable domain in full, completed from reference TRBV5-1 and TRBJ2-7, reads KAGVTQTPRYLIKTRGQQVTLSCSPISGHRSVSWYQQTPGQGLQFLFEYFSETQRNKGNFPGRFSGRQFSNSRSEMNVSTLELGDSALYLCASSWTSGGYEQYFGPGTRLTVT.

This clonotype was counted ten times or more. The genes are TRBV25-1 and TRBJ2-3; D remains ambiguous. V was pared by 1 base and J by 6 bases, with 14 bases between. Germline CDR1 reads MGHDK; CDR2 reads SYGVNS. The CDR3 totals 15 residues. The CDR3 bases are TGTGCCAGCAGTGAATTCGGCTTCTCGACGGATACGCAGTATTTT. Protein sequence: CASSEFGFSTDTQYF.

The chain uses TRBV7-6 and TRBJ1-4; a possible D gene is TRBD1 (5 bases). Trimming took off 5 bases at V and 4 bases at J, with 20 bases between the two ends. The CDR3 runs to 17 residues. Germline-derived CDR1 and CDR2 are SGHVS and FNYEAQ. The CDR3 bases are TGTGCCAGCAGCCCCCCGGGGGGTACCCTATTTAATGAAAAACTGTTTTTT. Translation gives CASSPPGGTLFNEKLFF.

This chain connects TRBV24-1 to TRBJ2-2; 7 bases line up with TRBD1. Germline assignment: CDR1 KGHDR and CDR2 SFDVKD. The CDR3 length is 17 residues. Trimming cost V 0 bases and J 2 bases; bases outside gene matches: 5. This CDR3 is CATSDLRQGENTGELFF. CDR3 bases: TGTGCCACCAGTGATTTGCGGCAGGGGGAAAACACCGGGGAGCTGTTTTTT.

The chain recombines TRBV10-3 with TRBJ1-3; D not resolved. Trimming removed 7 bases from V and 0 bases from J, with 10 bases in between. CDR3 length equals 14 residues. Germline V gene lookup returns CDR1 ENHRY and CDR2 SYGVKD. CDR3 bases: TGTGCCATCACTTTCTCGAGCTCTGGAAACACCATATATTTT. Protein product: CAITFSSSGNTIYF.

In this sample, this clonotype turned up many times. This sequence joins TRBV7-3 and TRBJ2-7, with 10 bases fitting TRBD2. This CDR3 is 14 amino acids long. From germline, CDR1 is SGHTA and CDR2 FQGTGA. The trim removed 3 bases at V and 6 bases at J, leaving 5 bases unmatched. The CDR3 sequence: CASSLGSGRSEQYF. The DNA of the CDR3 is TGTGCCAGCAGCTTGGGTAGCGGGAGGTCCGAGCAGTACTTC.

This clonotype was observed many times. This chain connects TRBV20-1 to TRBJ2-1; perhaps TRBD1 as D (6 bases). Trimming pared 1 base from V and 2 bases from J, leaving 18 bases between. From germline, CDR1 is DFQATT and CDR2 SNEGSKA (reference sequence). The CDR3 loop spans 17 amino acids. CDR3 region: CSARGPSDRWAYNEQFF. The CDR3 DNA reads TGCAGTGCTAGAGGGCCTTCAGACAGGTGGGCCTACAATGAGCAGTTCTTC.

This clonotype came up a few times. The chain is built from TRBV9 and TRBJ2-1; 11 positions agree with TRBD2. Trimming cost V 0 bases and J 6 bases; bases outside gene matches: 20. CDR3 length equals 21 residues. CDR1 is SGDLS and CDR2 is YYNGEE in the germline V gene. CDR3 sequence: CASSVATPAGTSGAPGNEQFF. CDR3 nucleotide sequence: TGTGCCAGCAGCGTAGCTACCCCAGCGGGGACTAGCGGAGCACCTGGCAATGAGCAGTTCTTC.

This clonotype came up many times. The chain uses TRBV5-1 and TRBJ2-1; TRBD2 aligns across 12 bases. Unmatched junction bases numbered 5, after V lost 0 bases and J lost 4 bases. This CDR3 is built from 17 residues. The germline V gene encodes CDR1 SGHRS and CDR2 YFSETQ. The CDR3 DNA is TGCGCCAGCAGCTTGGGACTAGCGGGAGTGGAATACAATGAGCAGTTCTTC. It is translated as CASSLGLAGVEYNEQFF.

CDR3 sequence (DNA): TGTGCCAGCAGCTTACTTTTACAGGGCTCTGTCTCCTACAATGAGCAGTTCTTC. Protein sequence: CASSLLLQGSVSYNEQFF. The chain carries TRBV7-6 and TRBJ2-1, with D perhaps matching TRBD1 (6 bases). The CDR3 is 18 amino acids. Germline CDR1 SGHVS, CDR2 FNYEAQ. V lost 2 bases and J 0 bases, leaving 17 bases between the germline ends.

This clonotype was counted only a few times. The rearrangement links TRBV25-1 to TRBJ1-5; D is possibly TRBD1 (5 bases). V lost 2 bases and J 3 bases, leaving 8 bases between the germline ends. CDR1 is MGHDK, CDR2 SYGVNS, per germline. CDR3 size: 14 residues. DNA of the CDR3: TGTGCCAGCAGTGAAACAGGCCCCAATCAGCCCCAGCATTTT. Residues: CASSETGPNQPQHF.